The 4 T cell receptor beta chains below come from one sample, sequenced in a study of T cells in Graves' hyperthyroidism and ophthalmopathy. What was amplified from RNA transcripts were TCR beta CDR3 regions. With the HTBI primer set, the TCR CDR3 went through a first round of RT-PCR. TCRdb recomputed calls from the multiplex PCR reads with MiXCR, one row per CDR3 protein. The repertoire includes about 290,000 distinct CDR3 sequences, about an eighth of them detected once, and almost 8% sits in the top ten. Sequences were obtained from blood. These receptors were collected from a woman in her thirties with Graves' hyperthyroidism that later progressed to Graves' ophthalmopathy.

This clonotype has at least ten counts. The chain carries TRBV6-8 and TRBJ2-3, with 10 nucleotides matching TRBD1. This CDR3 region has 16 residues. Losses at the gene ends were 5 bases for V and 3 bases for J; bases not matched to a gene: 8. CDR1 and CDR2 (germline): MNHGY, SAAAGT. The CDR3 DNA reads as TGTGCCAGCAGTCCCTGGGACAGGGGATCGACAGATACGCAGTATTTT. Translating it yields CASSPWDRGSTDTQYF.

The table lists this clonotype with many counts. At one of its ends the junction is not consistent with the germline gene, which may arise from a read error. The V and J genes are TRBV5-1 and TRBJ2-7; D remains unclear. The V gene's germline CDR1 is SGHRS and CDR2 YFSETQ. The CDR3 sequence is 15 residues long. CDR3 sequence: CASSSQIWVSHEQYF. The CDR3 nucleotides read TGCGCCAGCAGCTCCCAGATATGGGTCTCCCACGAGCAGTACTTC.

This clonotype showed up many times. V gene TRBV20-1 combines with J gene TRBJ1-2; no clear D. This CDR3 has 14 amino acids. Trimming took 4 bases from V and 4 from J, leaving 16 bases between them. Germline V gene data show CDR1 as DFQATT and CDR2 as SNEGSKA (reference sequence). The CDR3 DNA is TGCAGTGCTAAGGCCGCGCGGGAGCTCTATGGCTACACCTTC. Translated, it gives CSAKAARELYGYTF.

Ten or more counts support this clonotype. The rearrangement links TRBV18 to TRBJ1-1; 7 bases agree with TRBD1. V shed 1 base and J 0 bases; nucleotides not matched to a gene: 11. This CDR3 contains 18 residues. Germline CDR1 is KGHSH and CDR2 is LQKENI. CDR3 coding DNA: TGTGCCAGCTCACCACGCTCCGGGGGGGGACAGCTGAACACTGAAGCTTTCTTT. Protein sequence: CASSPRSGGGQLNTEAFF. Complete variable domain (other parts from reference TRBV18 and TRBJ1-1): NAGVMQNPRHLVRRRGQEARLRCSPMKGHSHVYWYRQLPEEGLKFMVYLQKENIIDESGMPKERFSAEFPKEGPSILRIQQVVRGDSAAYFCASSPRSGGGQLNTEAFFGQGTRLTVV.